This T cell receptor beta chain was recovered during a study of cytomegalovirus exposure and HLA in healthy donors. CDR3 size: 17 residues. V lost 0 bases and J lost 1, with 14 bases in between. Germline CDR1 MGHRA, CDR2 YSYEKL. Overall study results and limits: In vitro data verified a few CMV-associated chains as specific for CMV antigens.

For this clone: Its matching antigen is unknown.

PCR involved 60 Vbeta and 13 Jbeta primers. Clones were read by immunoSEQ multiplex PCR, and TCRdb kept only the in-frame ones, dropping some. This sample's clone table lists approximately 130,000 clones. Material for sequencing was PBMCs. The source of this sequence is a woman aged 55 to 70 in good health and CMV-seronegative. The rearrangement links TRBV4-1 to TRBJ2-3, with D hard to call. CDR3 in amino acids: CASSQEWASTGTDTQYF. The CDR3 DNA is TGCGCCAGCAGCCAAGAATGGGCCAGTACTGGCACAGATACGCAGTATTTT.